The entry that follows covers one T cell receptor beta chain sequence. What it binds is unknown. Libraries were prepared by immunoSEQ multiplex PCR; TCRdb keeps only in-frame clonotypes and omits some of them. In the table there are roughly 80,000 clones, 85% of which are singletons. Germline CDR1 reads SGHTA; CDR2 reads FQGNSA. This CDR3 has 16 residues. V lost 2 bases, J lost 3 bases, and 5 bases stayed unmatched. This entry is derived from a study of OX40 agonist ivuxolimab in advanced cancers. Overall study results and limits: Expanded peripheral T cells had an undetermined antigen specificity.

The sequences come from CD4+ or CD8+ T cells sorted from blood, collected in a trial of the OX40 agonist ivuxolimab. J is TRBJ2-1 and V is TRBV7-2; TRBD2 agrees at 9 bases. This sequence was found in an adult with an advanced solid tumor such as melanoma, head and neck, liver or kidney cancer. The CDR3 region has the DNA TGTGCCAGCAGCTTAAAGGCGGGGGGGAACTACAATGAGCAGTTCTTC. Translating it yields CASSLKAGGNYNEQFF.